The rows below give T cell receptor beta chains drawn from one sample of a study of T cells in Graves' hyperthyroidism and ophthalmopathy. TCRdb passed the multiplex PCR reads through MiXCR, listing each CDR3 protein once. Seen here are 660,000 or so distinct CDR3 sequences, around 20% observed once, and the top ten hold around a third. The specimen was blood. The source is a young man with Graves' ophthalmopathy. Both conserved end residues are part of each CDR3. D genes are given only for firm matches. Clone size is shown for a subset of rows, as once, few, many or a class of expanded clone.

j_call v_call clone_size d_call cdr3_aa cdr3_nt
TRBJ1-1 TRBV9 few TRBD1 CASSVGDRLNTEAFF TGTGCCAGCAGCGTAGGGGACAGGCTGAACACTGAAGCTTTCTTT
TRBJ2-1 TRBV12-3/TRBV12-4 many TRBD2 CASSSREREGRNEQFF TGTGCCAGCAGTTCTCGGGAGCGGGAGGGCCGAAATGAGCAGTTCTTC
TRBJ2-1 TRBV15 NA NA CATSRDGQREYYNEQFF TGTGCCACCAGCAGGGATGGGCAGCGAGAATACTACAATGAGCAGTTCTTC
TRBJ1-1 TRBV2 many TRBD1 CASSHPDRERTEAFF TGTGCCAGCAGTCATCCGGACAGGGAGAGGACTGAAGCTTTCTTT
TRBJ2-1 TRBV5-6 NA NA CVSSLDPGWTYNEQFF TGTGTCAGCAGCTTGGATCCAGGGTGGACCTACAATGAGCAGTTCTTC
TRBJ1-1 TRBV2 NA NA CASERPPNTEAFF TGTGCCAGCGAACGGCCTCCGAACACTGAAGCTTTCTTT
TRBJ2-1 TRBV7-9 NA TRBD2 CASSPTGGGAGTSYNEQFF TGTGCCAGCAGCCCGACGGGTGGTGGAGCGGGAACCTCCTACAATGAGCAGTTCTTC
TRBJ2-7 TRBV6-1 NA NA CASNLARAGYEQYF TGTGCCAGCAACCTCGCCAGGGCGGGTTACGAGCAGTACTTC
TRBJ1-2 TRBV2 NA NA CASSETSGTYGYTF TGTGCCAGCAGTGAAACCTCCGGGACCTATGGCTACACCTTC
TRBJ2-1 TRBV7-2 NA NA CASSPWTRAYNEQFF TGTGCCAGCAGCCCGTGGACCCGAGCCTACAATGAGCAGTTCTTC
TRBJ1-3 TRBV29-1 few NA CSVEDPLASSGNTIYF TGCAGCGTTGAAGATCCCCTGGCCAGCTCTGGAAACACCATATATTTT
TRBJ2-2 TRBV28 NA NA CASSFLEVAGELFF TGTGCCAGCAGTTTCTTAGAAGTGGCCGGGGAGCTGTTTTTT
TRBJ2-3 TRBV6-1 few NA CASSEAARAFTDTQYF TGTGCCAGCAGTGAAGCCGCGAGGGCCTTTACAGATACGCAGTATTTT
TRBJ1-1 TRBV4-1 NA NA CASSDYLANTEAFF TGCGCCAGCAGCGACTACTTAGCGAACACTGAAGCTTTCTTT